Here is one T cell receptor (beta chain) with its context. Its antigen is as yet unknown. The data derive from a study of cytomegalovirus exposure and HLA in healthy donors. Study observations and caveats: Analysis performed later showed TCR beta chains linked to HLA being more clonally expanded than equally common others.

The germline gives CDR1 SGHNT, CDR2 YYREEE (reference sequence). The CDR3 covers 16 residues. Between the trimmed V and J ends, which lost 0 bases and 1 base, there was a span of 8 bases. Both 60 Vbeta primers and 13 Jbeta primers went into the PCR. The method was immunoSEQ multiplex PCR; TCRdb's version includes in-frame clones alone and lacks a portion of them. This table holds about 150,000 clones, around 83% found once. Sequencing was carried out using PBMCs. This receptor was identified in a man aged 25-45 years in good health and CMV-seropositive. The chain combines TRBV5-4 with TRBJ1-6; D might be TRBD1 (5 bases). The CDR3 region is CASSLVGGSYNSPLHF. As DNA, the CDR3 is TGTGCCAGCAGCTTGGTGGGGGGATCCTATAATTCACCCCTCCACTTT.